This is a list of T cell receptor beta chains from one sample in a study of blood T cell repertoires in COVID-19. Method: immunoSEQ multiplex PCR; TCRdb's copy keeps in-frame clones and lacks some. The profile shows some 120,000 clones, approximately 84% of them singletons. The sequenced sample was peripheral blood. These receptors were collected from a man in his 70s with active or convalescent COVID-19. CDR3s include the opening cysteine and the closing phenylalanine or tryptophan. D genes are given only for firm matches. Clone size is not always given. Where it is, it says once, few, many or a class for expanded clones.

J gene,V gene,clone size,D gene,CDR3 protein,CDR3 DNA
TRBJ1-2,TRBV5-4,once,-,CASSSDGGAGYGYTF,TGTGCCAGCAGCTCCGATGGGGGGGCCGGCTATGGCTACACCTTC
TRBJ1-1,TRBV19,-,-,CASKILGAEAFF,TGTGCCAGTAAGATTCTCGGGGCTGAAGCTTTCTTT
TRBJ2-7,TRBV3-1/TRBV3-2,-,TRBD2,CASSRLAGAGEQYF,TGTGCCAGCAGCCGACTAGCGGGAGCGGGCGAGCAGTACTTC
TRBJ2-7,TRBV11-3,-,TRBD2,CASSVGSSSGGFLSYEQYF,TGTGCCAGCAGCGTTGGGTCCTCTAGCGGGGGGTTCCTCTCCTACGAGCAGTACTTC
TRBJ2-1,TRBV5-1,-,TRBD2,CASSLASGRSNEQFF,TGCGCCAGCAGCTTGGCTAGCGGGAGGTCGAATGAGCAGTTCTTC
TRBJ2-2,TRBV5-1,-,-,CASSLAYTGELFF,TGCGCCAGCAGCTTGGCCTACACCGGGGAGCTGTTTTTT
TRBJ2-5,TRBV1,once,-,CTSSPGVRGHQETQYF,TGCACCAGCAGCCCCGGAGTGCGGGGGCACCAAGAGACCCAGTACTTC
TRBJ2-3,TRBV11-2,-,TRBD2,CASSLFARLAVGTDTQYF,TGTGCCAGCAGCTTATTTGCTCGGCTAGCGGTAGGCACAGATACGCAGTATTTT
TRBJ2-1,TRBV7-9,-,-,CASSSRPDEQFF,TGTGCCAGCAGCTCCCGCCCGGATGAGCAGTTCTTC
TRBJ2-5,TRBV5-1,once,-,CASSFGLPKETQYF,TGCGCCAGCAGCTTCGGTCTCCCGAAAGAGACCCAGTACTTC
TRBJ1-5,TRBV18,-,-,CASSPGAGKGNQPQHF,TGTGCCAGCTCACCAGGGGCAGGGAAGGGCAATCAGCCCCAGCATTTT
TRBJ2-1,TRBV6-9,-,TRBD2,CASSYDLEDLSGRIVYNEQFF,TGTGCCAGCAGTTATGACTTGGAGGATCTTAGCGGGAGGATCGTCTACAATGAGCAGTTCTTC
TRBJ2-7,TRBV9,-,TRBD2,CASSPIREGGEQYF,TGTGCCAGCAGCCCAATCCGGGAGGGTGGCGAGCAGTACTTC
TRBJ2-2,TRBV7-2,-,-,CASSLAYSTGELFF,TGTGCCAGCAGCTTAGCGTATAGCACCGGGGAGCTGTTTTTT
TRBJ2-1,TRBV9,-,-,CASSASGNEQFF,TGTGCCAGCAGCGCTTCCGGCAATGAGCAGTTCTTC
TRBJ1-3,TRBV5-1,-,TRBD1,CASSLTGGSGNTIYF,TGCGCCAGCAGCTTGACAGGGGGCTCTGGAAACACCATATATTTT
TRBJ1-2,TRBV2,-,-,CATKTETNYGYTF,TGTGCCACCAAGACAGAGACTAACTATGGCTACACCTTC
TRBJ2-7,TRBV27,-,TRBD1,CASSRQGLIEQYF,TGTGCCAGCAGTCGACAGGGGTTGATCGAGCAGTACTTC
TRBJ2-5,TRBV5-4,-,TRBD1,CASSPRQGAGETQYF,TGTGCCAGCAGCCCACGACAGGGGGCAGGGGAGACCCAGTACTTC
TRBJ1-4,TRBV3-1/TRBV3-2,-,-,CASSQGGVSEKLFF,TGTGCCAGCAGCCAAGGGGGAGTGAGTGAAAAACTGTTTTTT
TRBJ1-1,TRBV7-2,few,-,CASSLGRNTEAFF,TGTGCCAGCAGCTTAGGCAGGAACACTGAAGCTTTCTTT
TRBJ2-1,TRBV6-1,once,-,CASSEGGQGSNEQFF,TGTGCCAGCAGTGAAGGTGGGCAGGGTAGCAATGAGCAGTTCTTC
TRBJ2-1,TRBV27,-,-,CASSLSSRRNEQFF,TGTGCCAGCAGTTTATCTTCGCGGAGGAATGAGCAGTTCTTC
TRBJ1-6,TRBV28,-,-,CASGDPTSRSSPLHF,TGTGCCAGCGGAGATCCGACCTCGAGAAGTTCACCCCTCCACTTT
TRBJ1-2,TRBV28,-,TRBD1,CASSSPRVAGGGGYTF,TGTGCCAGCAGTTCCCCTAGGGTGGCAGGGGGAGGTGGCTACACCTTC
TRBJ2-4,TRBV11-2,-,-,CASSYAGQGNIQYF,TGTGCCAGCAGCTACGCAGGGCAGGGAAACATTCAGTACTTC
TRBJ2-7,TRBV28,-,-,CASRQTGAGSEQYF,TGTGCCAGCAGGCAAACAGGGGCGGGGAGCGAGCAGTACTTC
TRBJ1-5,TRBV7-2,few,-,CASSPGGGRNQPQHF,TGTGCCAGCAGCCCCGGGGGAGGGAGGAATCAGCCCCAGCATTTT
TRBJ2-1,TRBV9,few,TRBD2,CASSVLAGAYNEQFF,TGTGCCAGCAGCGTACTAGCGGGGGCATACAATGAGCAGTTCTTC
TRBJ1-1,TRBV6-2/TRBV6-3,-,-,CASSFSGMNTEAFF,TGTGCCAGCAGTTTTTCAGGGATGAACACTGAAGCTTTCTTT
TRBJ1-6,TRBV30,-,TRBD1,CAWRGRTGYYNSPLHF,TGTGCCTGGAGAGGGAGGACAGGCTACTATAATTCACCCCTCCACTTT
TRBJ1-2,TRBV28,-,-,CASSLRNYGYTF,TGTGCCAGCAGTTTGAGGAACTATGGCTACACCTTC
TRBJ2-2,TRBV7-9,few,-,CASRRMGPTGELFF,TGTGCCAGCAGACGTATGGGGCCCACCGGGGAGCTGTTTTTT
TRBJ2-7,TRBV7-9,-,-,CASSLAHSYEQYF,TGTGCCAGCAGCTTAGCGCACAGCTACGAGCAGTACTTC
TRBJ2-3,TRBV3-1/TRBV3-2,-,TRBD2,CASSQAIVAGVRDTQYF,TGTGCCAGCAGCCAAGCCATAGTAGCGGGGGTGCGAGATACGCAGTATTTT
TRBJ1-4,TRBV10-3,-,-,CAIKPGLSGEKLFF,TGTGCCATCAAGCCGGGCCTTAGCGGCGAAAAACTGTTTTTT
TRBJ1-1,TRBV3-1/TRBV3-2,few,TRBD1,CASSRGTANTEAFF,TGTGCCAGCAGCCGGGGGACAGCTAACACTGAAGCTTTCTTT
TRBJ1-2,TRBV5-1,-,-,CASSAETGNRYGYTF,TGCGCCAGCAGCGCCGAAACAGGGAACCGCTATGGCTACACCTTC
TRBJ1-6,TRBV9,-,-,CASSVADTSPLHF,TGTGCCAGCAGCGTAGCTGACACTTCACCCCTCCACTTT
TRBJ1-1,TRBV7-2,-,TRBD1,CASSAGQLNTEAFF,TGTGCCAGCAGCGCGGGACAGCTGAACACTGAAGCTTTCTTT
TRBJ2-5,TRBV4-2,-,-,CASSQDSLGQETQYF,TGTGCCAGCAGCCAAGATTCCCTAGGCCAAGAGACCCAGTACTTC
TRBJ1-2,TRBV4-2,-,-,CASSQIGRGYGYTF,TGTGCCAGCAGCCAAATTGGACGGGGCTATGGCTACACCTTC
TRBJ2-1,TRBV2,-,-,CASRQDGEQFF,TGTGCCAGCAGACAGGACGGGGAGCAGTTCTTC
TRBJ2-7,TRBV24-1,-,-,CATSGQPNEQYF,TGTGCCACCAGTGGACAGCCTAACGAGCAGTACTTC
TRBJ1-1,TRBV7-2,-,TRBD1,CASSIPGQAWRAFF,TGTGCCAGCAGCATCCCGGGACAGGCCTGGAGAGCTTTCTTT
TRBJ2-2,TRBV3-1/TRBV3-2,-,TRBD1,CASSQERQGLNTGELFF,TGTGCCAGCAGCCAGGAACGACAGGGCTTGAACACCGGGGAGCTGTTTTTT
TRBJ1-2,TRBV7-9,-,-,CASSLDNRMANYGYTF,TGTGCCAGCAGCTTAGATAACAGGATGGCTAACTATGGCTACACCTTC
TRBJ1-1,TRBV24-1,-,TRBD1,CATSDLDRGTEAFF,TGTGCCACCAGTGATTTGGACAGGGGGACTGAAGCTTTCTTT
TRBJ1-6,TRBV27,once,-,CASSAARAGNSPLHF,TGTGCCAGCAGTGCAGCGCGGGCCGGTAATTCACCCCTCCACTTT
TRBJ1-5,TRBV15,-,-,CATSSGYNNQPQHF,TGTGCCACCTCCTCAGGGTATAATAATCAGCCCCAGCATTTT
TRBJ2-7,TRBV13,-,-,CASSLGTSQQYF,TGTGCCAGCAGCTTGGGGACAAGTCAGCAGTACTTC
TRBJ1-4,TRBV6-5,-,TRBD1,CASNDRGPANEKLFF,TGTGCCAGCAACGACAGGGGACCGGCTAATGAAAAACTGTTTTTT
TRBJ2-3,TRBV5-1,-,TRBD1,CASSTTGYSTDTQYF,TGCGCCAGCAGTACGACAGGGTATAGCACAGATACGCAGTATTTT
TRBJ1-2,TRBV7-6,-,-,CASSSSEANYGYTF,TGTGCCAGCAGCTCCTCGGAGGCTAACTATGGCTACACCTTC
TRBJ2-1,TRBV12-3/TRBV12-4,-,TRBD2,CASLWTSYNEQFF,TGTGCCAGCCTGTGGACTAGCTACAATGAGCAGTTCTTC